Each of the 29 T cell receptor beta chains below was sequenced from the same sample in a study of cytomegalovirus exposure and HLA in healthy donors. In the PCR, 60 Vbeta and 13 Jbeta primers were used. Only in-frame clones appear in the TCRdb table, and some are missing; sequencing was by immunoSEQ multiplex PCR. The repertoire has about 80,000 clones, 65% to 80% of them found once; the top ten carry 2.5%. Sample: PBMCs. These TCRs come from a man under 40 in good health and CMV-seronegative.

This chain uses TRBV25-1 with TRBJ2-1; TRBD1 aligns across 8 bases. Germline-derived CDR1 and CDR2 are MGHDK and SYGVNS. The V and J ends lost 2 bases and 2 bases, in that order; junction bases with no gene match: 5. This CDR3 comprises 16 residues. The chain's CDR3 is CASSEQGAWAYNEQFF. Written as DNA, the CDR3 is TGTGCCAGCAGTGAACAGGGGGCATGGGCCTACAATGAGCAGTTCTTC.

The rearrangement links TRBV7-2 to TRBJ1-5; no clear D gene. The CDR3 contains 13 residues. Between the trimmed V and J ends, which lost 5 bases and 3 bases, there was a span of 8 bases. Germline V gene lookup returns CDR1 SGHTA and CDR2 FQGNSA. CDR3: CASSVRFNQPQHF. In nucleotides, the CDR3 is TGTGCCAGCAGCGTCAGATTCAATCAGCCCCAGCATTTT.

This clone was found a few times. CDR3 protein: CASGLAVLTGELFF. CDR3 bases: TGTGCCAGTGGACTAGCGGTCCTCACCGGGGAGCTGTTTTTT. The chain has TRBV27 and TRBJ2-2, with TRBD2 matching over 10 bases. The V and J ends lost 9 bases and 4 bases, in that order; junction bases with no gene match: 5. The germline CDR1 and CDR2 sequences are MNHEY and SMNVEV (reference sequence). This CDR3 contains 14 residues.

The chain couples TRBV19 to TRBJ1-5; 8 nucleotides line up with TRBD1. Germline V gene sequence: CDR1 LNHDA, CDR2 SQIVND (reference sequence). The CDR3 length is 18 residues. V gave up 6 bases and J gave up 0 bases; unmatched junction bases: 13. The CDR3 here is CASSQPKTGVYSNQPQHF. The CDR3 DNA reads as TGTGCCAGTAGCCAACCGAAGACAGGGGTGTATAGCAATCAGCCCCAGCATTTT.

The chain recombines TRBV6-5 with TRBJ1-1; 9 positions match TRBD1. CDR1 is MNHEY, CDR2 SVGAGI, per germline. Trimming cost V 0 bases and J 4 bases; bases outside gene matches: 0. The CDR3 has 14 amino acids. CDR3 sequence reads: CASSYSTGGTEAFF. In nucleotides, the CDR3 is TGTGCCAGCAGTTACTCGACAGGGGGCACTGAAGCTTTCTTT.

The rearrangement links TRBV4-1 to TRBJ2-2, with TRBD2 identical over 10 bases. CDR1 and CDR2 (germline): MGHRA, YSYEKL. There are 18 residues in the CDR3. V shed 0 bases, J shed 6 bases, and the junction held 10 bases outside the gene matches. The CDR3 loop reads CASSQDALGTSVAGELFF. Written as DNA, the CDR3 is TGCGCCAGCAGCCAAGATGCTCTGGGGACTAGCGTCGCCGGGGAGCTGTTTTTT.

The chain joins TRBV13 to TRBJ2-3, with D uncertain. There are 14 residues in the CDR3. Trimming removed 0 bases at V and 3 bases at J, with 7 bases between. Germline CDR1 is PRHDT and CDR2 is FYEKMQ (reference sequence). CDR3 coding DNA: TGTGCCAGCAGCTTAGGGCGCCGAACAGATACGCAGTATTTT. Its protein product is CASSLGRRTDTQYF. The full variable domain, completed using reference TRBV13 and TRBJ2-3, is AAGVIQSPRHLIKEKRETATLKCYPIPRHDTVYWYQQGPGQDPQFLISFYEKMQSDKGSIPDRFSAQQFSDYHSELNMSSLELGDSALYFCASSLGRRTDTQYFGPGTRLTVL.

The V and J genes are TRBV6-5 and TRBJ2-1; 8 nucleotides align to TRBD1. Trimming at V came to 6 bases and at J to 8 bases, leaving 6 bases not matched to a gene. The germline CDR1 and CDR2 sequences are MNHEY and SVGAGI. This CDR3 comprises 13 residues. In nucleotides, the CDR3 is TGTGCCAGCAGAGGGACAGGCGTTTATGAGCAGTTCTTC. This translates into CASRGTGVYEQFF.

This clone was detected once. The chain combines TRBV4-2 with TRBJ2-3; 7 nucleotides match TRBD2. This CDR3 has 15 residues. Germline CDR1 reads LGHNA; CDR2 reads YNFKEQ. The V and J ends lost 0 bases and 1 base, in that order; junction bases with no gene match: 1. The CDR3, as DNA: TGTGCCAGCAGCCAAGATCGGGGGGGCACAGATACGCAGTATTTT. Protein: CASSQDRGGTDTQYF.

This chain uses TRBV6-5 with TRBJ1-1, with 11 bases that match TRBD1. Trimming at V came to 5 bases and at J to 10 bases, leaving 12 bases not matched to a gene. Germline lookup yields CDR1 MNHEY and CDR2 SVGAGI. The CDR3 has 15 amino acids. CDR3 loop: CASSGPGQGVIVAFF. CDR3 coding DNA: TGTGCCAGCAGTGGACCGGGACAGGGGGTGATAGTAGCTTTCTTT.

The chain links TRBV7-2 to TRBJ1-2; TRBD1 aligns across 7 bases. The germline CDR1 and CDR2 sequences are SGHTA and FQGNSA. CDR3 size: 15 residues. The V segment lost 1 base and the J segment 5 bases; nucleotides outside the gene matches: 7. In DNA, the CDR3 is TGTGCCAGCAGCTTAGACACGGGACAGAGGTATGGCTACACCTTC. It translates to CASSLDTGQRYGYTF.

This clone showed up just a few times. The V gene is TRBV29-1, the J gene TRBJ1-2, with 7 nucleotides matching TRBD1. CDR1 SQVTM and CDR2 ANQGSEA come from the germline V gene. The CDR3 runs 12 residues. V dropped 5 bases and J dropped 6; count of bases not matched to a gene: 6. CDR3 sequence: CSVRDSQDGYTF. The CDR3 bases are TGCAGCGTTCGGGACAGCCAGGATGGCTACACCTTC.

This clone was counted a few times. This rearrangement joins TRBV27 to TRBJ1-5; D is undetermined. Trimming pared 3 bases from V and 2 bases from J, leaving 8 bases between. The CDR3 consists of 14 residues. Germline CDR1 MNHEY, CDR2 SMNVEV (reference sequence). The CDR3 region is CASSFSRGNQPQHF. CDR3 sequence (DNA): TGTGCCAGCAGTTTCTCCCGAGGCAATCAGCCCCAGCATTTT.

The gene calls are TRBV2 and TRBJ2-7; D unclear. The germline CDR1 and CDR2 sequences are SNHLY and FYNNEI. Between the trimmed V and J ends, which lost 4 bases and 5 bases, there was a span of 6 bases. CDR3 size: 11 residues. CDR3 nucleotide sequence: TGTGCCAGCAGTGTGAGTGACGAGCAGTACTTC. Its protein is CASSVSDEQYF.

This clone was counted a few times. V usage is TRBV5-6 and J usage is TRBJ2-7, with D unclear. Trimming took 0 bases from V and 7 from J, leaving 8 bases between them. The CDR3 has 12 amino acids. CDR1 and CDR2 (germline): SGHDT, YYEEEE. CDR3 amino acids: CASSLGLEEQYF. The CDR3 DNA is TGTGCCAGCAGCTTGGGACTTGAAGAGCAGTACTTC. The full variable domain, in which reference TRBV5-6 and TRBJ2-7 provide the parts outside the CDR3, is DAGVTQSPTHLIKTRGQQVTLRCSPKSGHDTVSWYQQALGQGPQFIFQYYEEEERQRGNFPDRFSGHQFPNYSSELNVNALLLGDSALYLCASSLGLEEQYFGPGTRLTVT.

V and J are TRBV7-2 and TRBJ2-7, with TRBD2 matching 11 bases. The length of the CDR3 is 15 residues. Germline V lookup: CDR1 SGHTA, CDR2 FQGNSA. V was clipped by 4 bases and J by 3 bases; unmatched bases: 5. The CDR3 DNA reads TGTGCCAGCAGCTCCGGACTAGCGGGCTTCTACGAGCAGTACTTC. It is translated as CASSSGLAGFYEQYF.

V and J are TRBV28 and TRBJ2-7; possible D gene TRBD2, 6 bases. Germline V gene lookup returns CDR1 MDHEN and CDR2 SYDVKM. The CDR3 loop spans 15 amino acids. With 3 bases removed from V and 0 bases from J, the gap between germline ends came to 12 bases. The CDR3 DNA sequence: TGTGCCAGCAGTTTCCGGGGGATCGTCTCCTACGAGCAGTACTTC. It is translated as CASSFRGIVSYEQYF.

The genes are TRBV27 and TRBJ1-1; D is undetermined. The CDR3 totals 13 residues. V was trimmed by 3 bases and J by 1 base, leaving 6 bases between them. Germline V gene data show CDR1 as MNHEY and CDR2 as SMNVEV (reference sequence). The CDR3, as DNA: TGTGCCAGCAGTTTTCTTCCGAACACTGAAGCTTTCTTT. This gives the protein CASSFLPNTEAFF.

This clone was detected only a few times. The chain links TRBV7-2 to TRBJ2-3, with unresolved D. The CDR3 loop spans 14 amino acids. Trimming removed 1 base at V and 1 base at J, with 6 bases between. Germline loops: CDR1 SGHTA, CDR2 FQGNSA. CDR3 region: CASSLVARTDTQYF. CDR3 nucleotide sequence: TGTGCCAGCAGCTTAGTAGCCCGCACAGATACGCAGTATTTT.

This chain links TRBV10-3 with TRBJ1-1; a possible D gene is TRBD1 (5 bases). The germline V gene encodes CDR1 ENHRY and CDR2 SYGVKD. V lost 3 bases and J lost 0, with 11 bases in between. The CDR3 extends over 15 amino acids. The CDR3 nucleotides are TGTGCCATCAGTGACTCCCGACAGATGAACACTGAAGCTTTCTTT. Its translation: CAISDSRQMNTEAFF.

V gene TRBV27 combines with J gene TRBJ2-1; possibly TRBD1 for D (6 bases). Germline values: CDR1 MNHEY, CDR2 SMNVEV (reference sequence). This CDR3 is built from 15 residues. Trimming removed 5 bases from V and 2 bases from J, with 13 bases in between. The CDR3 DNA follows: TGTGCCAGCAGTAGGGCAGGGGTAACCTACAATGAGCAGTTCTTC. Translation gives CASSRAGVTYNEQFF.

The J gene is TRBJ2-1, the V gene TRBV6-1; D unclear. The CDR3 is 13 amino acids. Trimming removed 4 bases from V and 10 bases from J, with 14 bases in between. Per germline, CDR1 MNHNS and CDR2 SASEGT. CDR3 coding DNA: TGTGCCAGCAGTGGGGCCACCAATGAAGAGCAGTTCTTC. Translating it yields CASSGATNEEQFF.

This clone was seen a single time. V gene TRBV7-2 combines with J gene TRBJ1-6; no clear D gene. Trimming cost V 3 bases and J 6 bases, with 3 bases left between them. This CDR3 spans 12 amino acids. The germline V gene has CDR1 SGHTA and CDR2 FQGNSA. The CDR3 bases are TGTGCCAGCAGCTTCCTTAATTCACCCCTCCACTTT. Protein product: CASSFLNSPLHF.

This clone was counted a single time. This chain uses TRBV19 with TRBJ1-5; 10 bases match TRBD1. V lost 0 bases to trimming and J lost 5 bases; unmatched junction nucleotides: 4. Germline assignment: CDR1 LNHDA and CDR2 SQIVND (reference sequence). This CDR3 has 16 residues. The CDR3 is CASSIDGTGEYQPQHF. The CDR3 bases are TGTGCCAGTAGTATAGACGGGACAGGGGAATATCAGCCCCAGCATTTT.

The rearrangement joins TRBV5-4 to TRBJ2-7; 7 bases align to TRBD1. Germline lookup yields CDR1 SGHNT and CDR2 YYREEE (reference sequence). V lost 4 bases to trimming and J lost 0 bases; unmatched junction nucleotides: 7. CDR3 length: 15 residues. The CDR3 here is CASSPGQTYSYEQYF. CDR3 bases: TGTGCCAGCAGCCCGGGACAGACCTACTCCTACGAGCAGTACTTC. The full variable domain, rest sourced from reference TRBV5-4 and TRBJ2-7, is ETGVTQSPTHLIKTRGQQVTLRCSSQSGHNTVSWYQQALGQGPQFIFQYYREEENGRGNFPPRFSGLQFPNYSSELNVNALELDDSALYLCASSPGQTYSYEQYFGPGTRLTVT.

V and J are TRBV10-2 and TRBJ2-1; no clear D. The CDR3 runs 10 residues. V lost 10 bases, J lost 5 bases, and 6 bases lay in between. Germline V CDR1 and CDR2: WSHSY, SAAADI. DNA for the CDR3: TGCGCCACCCGGGACAATGAGCAGTTCTTC. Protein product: CATRDNEQFF.

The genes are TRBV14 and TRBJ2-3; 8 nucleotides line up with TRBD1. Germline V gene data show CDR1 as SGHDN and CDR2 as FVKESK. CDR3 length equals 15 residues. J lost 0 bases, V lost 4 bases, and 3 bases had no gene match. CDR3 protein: CASSPRTGSTDTQYF. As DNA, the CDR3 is TGTGCCAGCAGCCCCCGGACAGGGAGCACAGATACGCAGTATTTT. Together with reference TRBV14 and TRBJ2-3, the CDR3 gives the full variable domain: EAGVTQFPSHSVIEKGQTVTLRCDPISGHDNLYWYRRVMGKEIKFLLHFVKESKQDESGMPNNRFLAERTGGTYSTLKVQPAELEDSGVYFCASSPRTGSTDTQYFGPGTRLTVL.

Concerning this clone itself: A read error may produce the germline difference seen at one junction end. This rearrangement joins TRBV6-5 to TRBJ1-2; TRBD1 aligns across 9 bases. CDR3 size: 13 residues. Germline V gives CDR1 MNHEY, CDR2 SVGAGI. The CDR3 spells CASSSGTGYGYPF. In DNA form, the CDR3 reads TGTGCCAGCAGTTCCGGGACAGGGTATGGCTACCCCTTC.

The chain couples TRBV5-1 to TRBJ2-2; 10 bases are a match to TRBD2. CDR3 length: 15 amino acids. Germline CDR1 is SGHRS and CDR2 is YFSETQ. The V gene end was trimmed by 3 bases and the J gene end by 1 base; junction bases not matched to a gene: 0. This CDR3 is CASSSSGGNTGELFF. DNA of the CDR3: TGCGCCAGCAGCTCTAGCGGGGGGAACACCGGGGAGCTGTTTTTT.